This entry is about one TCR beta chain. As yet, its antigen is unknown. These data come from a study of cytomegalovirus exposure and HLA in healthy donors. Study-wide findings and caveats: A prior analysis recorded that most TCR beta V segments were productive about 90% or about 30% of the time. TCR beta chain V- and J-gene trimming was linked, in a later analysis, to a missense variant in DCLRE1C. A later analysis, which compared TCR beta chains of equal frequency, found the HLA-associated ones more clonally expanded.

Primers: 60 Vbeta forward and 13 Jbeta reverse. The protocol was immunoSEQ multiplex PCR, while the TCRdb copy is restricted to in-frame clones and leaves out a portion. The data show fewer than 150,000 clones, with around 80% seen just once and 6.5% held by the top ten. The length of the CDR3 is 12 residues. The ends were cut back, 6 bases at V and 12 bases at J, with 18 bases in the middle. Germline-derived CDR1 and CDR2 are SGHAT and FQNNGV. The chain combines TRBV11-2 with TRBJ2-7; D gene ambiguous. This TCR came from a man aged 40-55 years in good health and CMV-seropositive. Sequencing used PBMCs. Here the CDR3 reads CASSVDTRARYF. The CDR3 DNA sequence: TGTGCCAGCAGTGTCGACACCCGCGCAAGGTACTTC.